This T cell receptor (beta chain) is drawn from a study of shared clonotypes between healthy human individuals. This CDR3 has 16 amino acids. J was trimmed by 4 bases and V by 0 bases; bases with no gene match: 5. Germline CDR1 SGHRS, CDR2 YFSETQ. The study drew all its donors from Caucasian adults living in Nashville, Tennessee. Naive CD45RA+ and memory CD45RA-negative subsets were split from CD4+ cells. This clone showed up just once. The antigen is not known. Regarding the study as a whole: Tissue TCR repertoires likely differ from these blood-only repertoires.

Per the authors' pipeline: Filtering was not the same, since immunoSEQ gave junction-only sequences without quality scores. Assay: immunoSEQ multiplex PCR; the TCRdb copy retains only in-frame clones and omits some. D and trimming were read from the DNA, whereas the V and J calls and clone size are those reported in that table. The sample includes 1.4 million or so clones, just under 99% of them seen just once. Sequenced material: naive CD4+ T cells sorted from blood. Subset here: CD45RA+ positively selected. This TCR derives from a man in his thirties or forties in good health. This rearrangement joins TRBV5-1 to TRBJ2-1; TRBD1 agrees at 9 bases. The CDR3 nucleotides read TGCGCCAGCAGCTTGGAACCGGGGACAGGGTACAATGAGCAGTTCTTC. It translates to CASSLEPGTGYNEQFF.